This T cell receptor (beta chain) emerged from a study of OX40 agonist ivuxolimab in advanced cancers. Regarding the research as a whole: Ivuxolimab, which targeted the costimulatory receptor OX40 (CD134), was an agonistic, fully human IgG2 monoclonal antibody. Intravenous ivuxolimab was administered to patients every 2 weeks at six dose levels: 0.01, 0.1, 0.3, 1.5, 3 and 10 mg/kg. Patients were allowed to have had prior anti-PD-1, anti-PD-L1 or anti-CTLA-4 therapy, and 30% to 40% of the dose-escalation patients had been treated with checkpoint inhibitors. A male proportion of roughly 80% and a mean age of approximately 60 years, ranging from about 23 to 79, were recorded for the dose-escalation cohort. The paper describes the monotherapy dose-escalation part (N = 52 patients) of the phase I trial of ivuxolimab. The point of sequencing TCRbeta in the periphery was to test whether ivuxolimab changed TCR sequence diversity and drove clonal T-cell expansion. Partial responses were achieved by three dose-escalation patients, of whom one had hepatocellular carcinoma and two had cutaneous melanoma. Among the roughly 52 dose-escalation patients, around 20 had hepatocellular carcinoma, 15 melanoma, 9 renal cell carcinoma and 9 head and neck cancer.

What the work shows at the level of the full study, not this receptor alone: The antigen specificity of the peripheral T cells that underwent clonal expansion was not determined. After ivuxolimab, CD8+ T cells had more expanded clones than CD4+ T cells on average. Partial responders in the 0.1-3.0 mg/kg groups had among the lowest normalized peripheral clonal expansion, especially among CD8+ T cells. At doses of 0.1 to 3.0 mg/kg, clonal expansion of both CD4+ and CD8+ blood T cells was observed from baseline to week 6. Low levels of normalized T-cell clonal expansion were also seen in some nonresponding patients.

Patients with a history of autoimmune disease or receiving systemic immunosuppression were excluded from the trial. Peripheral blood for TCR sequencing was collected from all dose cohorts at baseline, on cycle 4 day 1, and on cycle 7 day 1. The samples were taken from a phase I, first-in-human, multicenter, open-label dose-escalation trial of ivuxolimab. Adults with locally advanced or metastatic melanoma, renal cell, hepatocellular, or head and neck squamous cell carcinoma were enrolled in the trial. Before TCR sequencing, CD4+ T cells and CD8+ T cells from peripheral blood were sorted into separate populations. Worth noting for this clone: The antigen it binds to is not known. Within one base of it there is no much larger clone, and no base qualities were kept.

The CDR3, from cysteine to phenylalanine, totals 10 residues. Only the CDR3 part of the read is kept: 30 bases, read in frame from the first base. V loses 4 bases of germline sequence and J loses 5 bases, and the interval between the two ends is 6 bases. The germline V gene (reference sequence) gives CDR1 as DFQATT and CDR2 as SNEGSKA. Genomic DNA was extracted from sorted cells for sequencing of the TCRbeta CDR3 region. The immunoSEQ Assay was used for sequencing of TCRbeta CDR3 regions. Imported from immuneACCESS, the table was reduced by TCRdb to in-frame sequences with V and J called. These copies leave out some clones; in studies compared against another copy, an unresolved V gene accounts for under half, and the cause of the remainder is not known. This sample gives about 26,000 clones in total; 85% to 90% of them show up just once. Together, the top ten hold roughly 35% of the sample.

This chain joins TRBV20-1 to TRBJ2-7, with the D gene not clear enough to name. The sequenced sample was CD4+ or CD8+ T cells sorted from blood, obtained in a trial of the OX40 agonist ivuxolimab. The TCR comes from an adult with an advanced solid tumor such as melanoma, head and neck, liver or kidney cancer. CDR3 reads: CSATLHEQYF. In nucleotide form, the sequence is TGCAGTGCTACCCTTCACGAGCAGTACTTC.